A selection of T cell receptor beta chains follows, all from one sample in a study of tumor and adjacent non-tumor tissue in lung cancer. MiXCR was run by TCRdb on the multiplex PCR reads, yielding one entry per CDR3 protein. The sample consists of approximately 110,000 distinct CDR3 sequences, roughly 75% of them appearing once. Sample: lung tumor tissue. These receptor sequences come from a woman aged 60 to 75 with non-small cell lung cancer. Both conserved end residues are part of each CDR3.

J | V | CDR3
TRBJ2-7 | TRBV6-6 | CASSYDRPYEQYF
TRBJ2-2 | TRBV13 | CASSLWDRRNTGKLFF
TRBJ1-3 | TRBV11-2 | CASRLTGNRNTIYF
TRBJ2-1 | TRBV11-2 | CVSSLRPSGTGYNEQFF
TRBJ2-1 | TRBV20-1 | CSVGPLGTRGNDEQFF
TRBJ1-6 | TRBV30 | CVWTVTGANSPLHF
TRBJ2-1 | TRBV7-8 | CASEGQSSYNEQFF
TRBJ2-7 | TRBV20-1 | CSARQEAYEQYF
TRBJ2-7 | TRBV6-5 | CASRRGQGAYYEQYF
TRBJ1-1 | TRBV5-4 | CASTRLLGQGNTEAFF
TRBJ1-2 | TRBV11-1 | CASNSQGPPYGYTF
TRBJ1-6 | TRBV11-2 | CASSPGVYNSPLHF
TRBJ2-5 | TRBV5-8 | CASSYTRPGETQYF
TRBJ2-2 | TRBV29-1 | CSVGVARVRNTGELFF
TRBJ1-1 | TRBV7-9 | CACSPRGLNTEAFF
TRBJ1-6 | TRBV20-1 | CNATKQGRGLPLHF
TRBJ2-7 | TRBV4-3 | CASSQFIMGPELYF
TRBJ1-6 | TRBV11-2 | CSSSLAVGVNSPLHF
TRBJ1-5 | TRBV6-2/TRBV6-3 | CASRGAGQPQHF
TRBJ2-5 | TRBV6-2/TRBV6-3 | CVSSRAEGQQETQYF
TRBJ1-2 | TRBV7-9 | CASSLSRQSRDGYTF
TRBJ2-7 | TRBV4-3 | CANSQDQSRGSEQHF
TRBJ2-3 | TRBV7-2 | CASNLVGGPSTDTQYF
TRBJ2-3 | TRBV5-4 | CASSPAGVGTDTQYF
TRBJ2-5 | TRBV20-1 | CSASHKRGVGETQYF
TRBJ2-1 | TRBV11-3 | CASSPRGPGYDEQFF
TRBJ2-7 | TRBV11-3 | CASSLDTETYEHYF
TRBJ2-1 | TRBV20-1 | CNQTIGNEQFF
TRBJ1-6 | TRBV11-2 | CATSLQPSPNSTLHF